Reported below is one TCR beta chain. Its specificity is not known. The length of the CDR3 is 12 residues. Germline trimming cut 10 bases from V and 7 bases from J; bases unmatched to any gene: 7. The germline V gene encodes CDR1 ENHRY and CDR2 SYGVKD. The sample is drawn from a study of cytomegalovirus exposure and HLA in healthy donors. General observations from the study: In an earlier analysis, most TCR beta V segments were productive about 87% or about 30% of the time.

PCR was performed using 60 Vbeta and 13 Jbeta primers. Assay: immunoSEQ multiplex PCR; the TCRdb copy retains only in-frame clones and omits some. Among around 120,000 clones, roughly a tenth were seen once, and the ten largest hold less than 4%. Sequenced: PBMCs. This clonotype was obtained from a man aged 25 to 40 in good health and CMV-seronegative. This sequence joins TRBV10-3 and TRBJ2-7; 10 bases line up with TRBD1. The CDR3 loop reads CATGTGVGEQYF. The CDR3 DNA follows: TGTGCCACTGGGACAGGGGTAGGGGAGCAGTACTTC.